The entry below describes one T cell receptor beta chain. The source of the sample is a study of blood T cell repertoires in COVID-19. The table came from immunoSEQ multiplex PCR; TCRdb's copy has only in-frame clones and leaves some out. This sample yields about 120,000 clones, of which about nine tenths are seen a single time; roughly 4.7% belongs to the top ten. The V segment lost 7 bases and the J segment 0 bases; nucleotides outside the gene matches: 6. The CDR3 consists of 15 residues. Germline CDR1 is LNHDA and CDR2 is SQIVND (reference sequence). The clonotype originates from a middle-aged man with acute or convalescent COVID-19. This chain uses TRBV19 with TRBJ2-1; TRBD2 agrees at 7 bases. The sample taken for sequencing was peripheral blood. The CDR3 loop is CASTEAGSSYNEQFF. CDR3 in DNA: TGTGCCAGTACGGAAGCGGGGAGCTCCTACAATGAGCAGTTCTTC. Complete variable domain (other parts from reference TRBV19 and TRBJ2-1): DGGITQSPKYLFRKEGQNVTLSCEQNLNHDAMYWYRQDPGQGLRLIYYSQIVNDFQKGDIAEGYSVSREKKESFPLTVTSAQKNPTAFYLCASTEAGSSYNEQFFGPGTRLTVL.